This T cell receptor (beta chain) was captured in a study of beta chain features in type 1 diabetes. Across the whole study: On cell yields, gender and age, patients and healthy donors were similar. Study-wide results and caveats: PCR might preferentially amplify shorter templates, equally in patients and controls. Shorter TCRB CDR3s, moderately but significantly so, were found in Type 1 diabetes patients in all four CD4+ subsets.

The CDR3 is 15 amino acids. V was clipped by 3 bases and J by 4 bases; unmatched bases: 6. From germline, CDR1 is SGDLS and CDR2 YYNGEE. Points on this clone: Its antigen is unidentified.

Since all of the isolated RNA was reverse transcribed, expressed TCRB transcripts were what got sequenced. The protocol was immunoSEQ multiplex PCR, while the TCRdb copy is restricted to in-frame clones and leaves out a portion. The repertoire has approximately 250,000 clones, about 24% of them found once; the top ten carry more than 0.009%. The V and J genes are TRBV9 and TRBJ2-3; 9 bases are shared with TRBD2. Sequencing input: naive CD4+ T cells from blood. This TCR was sampled from a woman aged 30 to 39 with type 1 diabetes. The CDR3 DNA reads as TGTGCCAGCAGCGATAGCGGGAGTGACGCAGATACGCAGTATTTT. Protein: CASSDSGSDADTQYF.